One and the same sample provided the 22 T cell receptor beta chains below, sequenced in a study of blood T cell repertoires in COVID-19. Sequencing used immunoSEQ multiplex PCR; TCRdb keeps in-frame clones, though not all of them. This sample carries 150,000 to 250,000 clones, about 76% of them seen once, and the ten largest clones take roughly 5.7%. The sequenced sample consisted of peripheral blood. Receptor source: a woman in her forties with COVID-19, enrolled during active disease.

This clone was recorded many times. The rearrangement links TRBV4-2 to TRBJ2-3, with 11 bases identical to TRBD2. With 1 base clipped from V and 4 bases from J, the junction kept 4 bases outside the gene matches. Per the germline V gene, CDR1 is LGHNA and CDR2 is YNFKEQ. This CDR3 contains 16 residues. The CDR3 spells CASSQAIAGGADTQYF. CDR3 in DNA: TGTGCCAGCAGCCAAGCTATAGCGGGGGGGGCAGATACGCAGTATTTT.

This chain connects TRBV5-8 to TRBJ2-7; a possible D gene is TRBD2 (6 bases). Looked up from germline, CDR1 is SGHTS and CDR2 is YDEGEE. V lost 9 bases and J lost 3, with 13 bases in between. The length of the CDR3 is 12 residues. CDR3 coding DNA: TGTGCCACTGGGACGGACTACTACGAGCAGTACTTC. Amino acids: CATGTDYYEQYF.

This chain links TRBV29-1 with TRBJ1-5, with TRBD1 as a possible D gene (6 bases). Looked up from germline, CDR1 is SQVTM and CDR2 is ANQGSEA. V lost 5 bases and J lost 7, with 18 bases in between. The CDR3 is made up of 14 amino acids. CDR3 amino acids: CSVSQGNGDQPQHF. The CDR3 DNA reads as TGCAGCGTTTCCCAGGGGAACGGTGACCAGCCCCAGCATTTT.

This clone was seen a single time. Other DNA variants within this sample encode the same CDR3. The chain joins TRBV5-4 to TRBJ1-4; 9 bases are shared with TRBD1. Germline CDR1 SGHNT, CDR2 YYREEE (reference sequence). J was trimmed by 6 bases and V by 0 bases; bases with no gene match: 0. The CDR3 sequence is 14 residues long. CDR3 nucleotide sequence: TGTGCCAGCAGCTTGGACAGGGGGCATGAAAAACTGTTTTTT. It specifies CASSLDRGHEKLFF.

The gene calls are TRBV7-9 and TRBJ2-5; 7 nucleotides agree with TRBD1. Germline V lookup: CDR1 SEHNR, CDR2 FQNEAQ (reference sequence). The CDR3 spans 13 residues. J lost 5 bases, V lost 5 bases, and 5 bases had no gene match. The CDR3 sequence: CASSKTGLETQYF. The CDR3 DNA reads as TGTGCCAGCAGCAAGACAGGGCTCGAGACCCAGTACTTC.

The chain is built from TRBV24-1 and TRBJ1-5, with 9 positions matching TRBD1. CDR1 and CDR2 (germline): KGHDR, SFDVKD. The CDR3 length is 19 residues. Germline trimming cut 0 bases from V and 2 bases from J; bases unmatched to any gene: 10. CDR3 sequence (DNA): TGTGCCACCAGTGATTTGCTAACCGACAGGGGGAGTGGCAATCAGCCCCAGCATTTT. Translated, it gives CATSDLLTDRGSGNQPQHF.

This clone was seen only a few times. The genes are TRBV2 and TRBJ1-1; unclear D gene. V lost 5 bases, J lost 7 bases, and 20 bases lay in between. The CDR3 runs 15 residues. Germline CDR1 and CDR2: SNHLY and FYNNEI. The CDR3 sequence: CASSPGRALGGEAFF. The CDR3 DNA is TGTGCCAGCAGTCCCGGGAGGGCCCTAGGTGGTGAAGCTTTCTTT.

The V gene is TRBV11-2, the J gene TRBJ1-2; the match to TRBD1 covers 11 bases. V was clipped by 6 bases and J by 1 base; unmatched bases: 1. Germline CDR1 and CDR2: SGHAT and FQNNGV. This CDR3 region has 14 residues. The DNA for the CDR3 is TGTGCCAGCAGGGGACAGGGGGATAACTATGGCTACACCTTC. Its translation: CASRGQGDNYGYTF.

A single count supports this clone. This chain joins TRBV14 and TRBJ1-4; the D gene is possibly TRBD1 (5 bases). The V gene's germline CDR1 is SGHDN and CDR2 FVKESK. V was pared by 4 bases and J by 12 bases, with 15 bases between. The CDR3 length is 13 residues. The CDR3 spells CASSLATPGELFF. CDR3 bases: TGTGCCAGCAGCCTTGCTACACCGGGGGAACTGTTTTTT.

The rearrangement joins TRBV30 to TRBJ1-1; a possible D gene is TRBD1 (6 bases). Trimming pared 3 bases from V and 1 base from J, leaving 9 bases between. The CDR3 is 13 residues long. Germline CDR1 is GTSNPN and CDR2 is SVGIG (reference sequence). The CDR3 loop is CAWSGQQNTEAFF. The DNA for the CDR3 is TGTGCCTGGAGCGGACAGCAGAACACTGAAGCTTTCTTT.

The rearrangement joins TRBV19 to TRBJ1-4, with 7 bases lining up with TRBD1. This CDR3 has 12 residues. Per germline, CDR1 LNHDA and CDR2 SQIVND (reference sequence). With V trimmed by 5 bases and J by 15 bases, 9 bases remained unmatched. The CDR3 DNA sequence: TGTGCCAGTAGTTTCCGGGACAGATCGTTGTTTTTT. It translates to CASSFRDRSLFF.

The J gene is TRBJ2-7, the V gene TRBV27, with 9 bases lining up with TRBD1. Germline CDR1 is MNHEY and CDR2 is SMNVEV (reference sequence). Germline trimming cut 7 bases from V and 0 bases from J; bases unmatched to any gene: 13. This CDR3 spans 17 amino acids. In DNA, the CDR3 is TGTGCCAGCACCCCGAGAAGGACAGGGGTAGTCTCCTACGAGCAGTACTTC. Residues: CASTPRRTGVVSYEQYF.

The genes are TRBV5-1 and TRBJ1-1; a weak D match, TRBD1 (6 bases). V lost 3 bases, J lost 4 bases, and 22 bases lay in between. Germline V gene data show CDR1 as SGHRS and CDR2 as YFSETQ. The CDR3 is 17 residues long. The CDR3 DNA is TGCGCCAGCAGCTCCCAGGGTTTCGGGGGGCGAGGCACTGAAGCTTTCTTT. Translating gives CASSSQGFGGRGTEAFF.

The V and J genes are TRBV19 and TRBJ2-5, with D possibly matching TRBD2 (6 bases). Per germline, CDR1 LNHDA and CDR2 SQIVND (reference sequence). This CDR3 contains 13 residues. V was shortened by 10 bases and J by 2 bases, with 14 bases between the two germline ends. This chain's CDR3 is CAIAPGLQETQYF. In DNA, the CDR3 is TGTGCCATAGCCCCGGGACTTCAAGAGACCCAGTACTTC.

This clone appeared many times. The chain has TRBV7-9 and TRBJ2-7; the match to TRBD1 covers 8 bases. Trimming at V came to 5 bases and at J to 6 bases, leaving 12 bases not matched to a gene. There are 15 residues in the CDR3. CDR1 is SEHNR and CDR2 is FQNEAQ in the germline V gene (reference sequence). The CDR3 loop is CASSLRGPGPGEQYF. The CDR3 DNA sequence: TGTGCCAGCAGCCTCAGGGGGCCGGGTCCTGGCGAGCAGTACTTC. Together with reference TRBV7-9 and TRBJ2-7, the CDR3 gives the full variable domain: DTGVSQNPRHKITKRGQNVTFRCDPISEHNRLYWYRQTLGQGPEFLTYFQNEAQLEKSRLLSDRFSAERPKGSFSTLEIQRTEQGDSAMYLCASSLRGPGPGEQYFGPGTRLTVT.

This clone came up once. This chain joins TRBV6-5 and TRBJ1-1; D is uncertain. Germline CDR1 MNHEY, CDR2 SVGAGI. V was shortened by 2 bases and J by 3 bases, with 10 bases between the two germline ends. The CDR3 contains 14 residues. Written as DNA, the CDR3 is TGTGCCAGCAGTTACGCGGGAAGGTACACTGAAGCTTTCTTT. Protein sequence: CASSYAGRYTEAFF.

The chain has TRBV7-2 and TRBJ2-1; 10 bases align to TRBD2. This CDR3 region has 16 residues. The germline CDR1 and CDR2 sequences are SGHTA and FQGNSA. V was clipped by 5 bases and J by 4 bases; unmatched bases: 8. Written as DNA, the CDR3 is TGTGCCAGCAGCAAGGCCGGGACTAGCGCGTACAATGAGCAGTTCTTC. As protein: CASSKAGTSAYNEQFF.

V gene TRBV6-1 combines with J gene TRBJ1-2; 8 bases line up with TRBD1. The ends lost 3 bases at V and 4 bases at J; junction bases unmatched: 4. The CDR3 is 14 residues long. Germline V gene data show CDR1 as MNHNS and CDR2 as SASEGT. Here the CDR3 DNA reads TGTGCCAGCAGTGATGGGACAGGCCTCTATGGCTACACCTTC. Its protein product is CASSDGTGLYGYTF.

V is TRBV12-3 or TRBV12-4 and J is TRBJ1-5; D uncertain. The CDR3 has 12 residues. Between the trimmed V and J ends, which lost 7 bases and 4 bases, there was a span of 8 bases. As DNA, the CDR3 is TGTGCCAGCACGGAGGGTAATCAGCCCCAGCATTTT. Translating it yields CASTEGNQPQHF.

CDR3 protein: CASSLKTGGIGDYGYTF. In DNA, the CDR3 is TGCGCCAGCAGCTTAAAGACAGGGGGCATCGGGGACTATGGCTACACCTTC. This chain connects TRBV5-1 to TRBJ1-2, with 10 nucleotides matching TRBD1. The CDR3 contains 17 residues. Germline values: CDR1 SGHRS, CDR2 YFSETQ. V shed 2 bases, J shed 3 bases, and the junction held 10 bases outside the gene matches.

The chain carries TRBV5-6 and TRBJ2-7; 8 bases are a match to TRBD1. The CDR3 runs 15 residues. Germline trimming cut 3 bases from V and 2 bases from J; bases unmatched to any gene: 7. The germline CDR1 and CDR2 sequences are SGHDT and YYEEEE. The CDR3 DNA reads as TGTGCCAGCAGCTGGAGGACAGGGATTACCTACGAGCAGTACTTC. This translates into CASSWRTGITYEQYF.

The V gene is TRBV5-1, the J gene TRBJ2-5; 11 positions agree with TRBD2. After removal of 2 bases from V and 1 base from J, the junction contained 4 bases not matched to a gene. In germline, CDR1 is SGHRS, CDR2 YFSETQ. The CDR3 has 16 amino acids. CDR3 in DNA: TGCGCCAGCAGCTTAGCGGGACTAGCGGCCCAAGAGACCCAGTACTTC. It specifies CASSLAGLAAQETQYF.